This entry is about one T cell receptor beta chain. Peripheral blood CD8+ and CD4+ T cells were profiled by TCR beta sequencing. Stable or active relapsing-remitting multiple sclerosis, untreated and meeting revised McDonald criteria, defined the controls. The TEMRA cells underwent FACS enrichment, while the CD8+ and CD4+ T cells underwent negative isolation. This entry is derived from a study of CD8 T cells in Susac syndrome. Random hexamers were used to reverse transcribe an amount of about 0.5 to 1 ug RNA. The amplification used immunoSEQ multiplex PCR on TCR beta CDR3; it spanned 54 Vbeta and 13 Jbeta. TCRdb re-called the immunoSEQ multiplex PCR reads through MiXCR, storing one row per CDR3 protein. There are some 120,000 distinct CDR3 sequences in the sample; approximately 94% occur only once, and approximately 0.13% lies in the top ten. V gave up 4 bases and J gave up 6 bases; unmatched junction bases: 4. The germline V gene has CDR1 MNHEY and CDR2 SVGAGI. The CDR3 sequence is 13 residues long.

This chain joins TRBV6-5 and TRBJ1-2; 8 bases are a match to TRBD1. The TCR was taken from a human donor with multiple sclerosis. The source material was CD4+ T cells from PBMCs. In nucleotides, the CDR3 is TGTGCCAGCAGTTCCAGGGGGCTGCATGGCTACACCTTC. Translation: CASSSRGLHGYTF.